This T cell receptor beta chain stems from a study of T cell repertoires in cytomegalovirus infection (dated by TCRdb to about 2019). With regard to the full study: Donor HLA type was relevant to the analysis, as public TCR beta signatures indicated carriage of CMV infection together with the matching HLA type.

Points the paper makes about the study in general: Cumulative frequency of public TCR beta family members discriminated carriers of CMV infection plus the relevant HLA type in this cohort and an independent 352-donor cohort. The ex vivo response was dominated by HLA-C-restricted CMV-specific TCR beta clonotypes, and the single most frequent clonotype in two of eight donors was supplied by these HLA-C-restricted clonotypes.

After removal of 3 bases from V and 3 bases from J, the junction retains 4 bases not matched to a gene. From its cysteine to its phenylalanine, the CDR3 spans 15 amino acids. Just the 45-base CDR3 DNA is kept, in frame starting at base 1. The germline V gene encodes CDR1 SGHTA and CDR2 FQGNSA. The instrument was an Illumina HiSeq 1500. TCRdb took the public reads, trimmed them with fastp at Q25, ran MiXCR for clone calling and kept in-frame beta chains. Records with the same CDR3 protein are collapsed into one entry carrying the most frequent genes and DNA. For this sample the table gives 400,000 to 550,000 distinct CDR3 sequences, of which about 11% were detected only once. 9.5% to 13% of the sample is taken by the ten largest. This clonotype has ten or more counts. The clone's antigen remains unknown. The sample holds no much larger clone one base away, and base qualities are not on file.

The chain was built from TRBV7-2 and TRBJ2-3; 9 nucleotides in the junction match TRBD1. The sample consisted of PBMCs. The sequence came from a human donor in good health (CMV status not recorded). Some clones in this sample may be carry-over from other donors' samples. The DNA sequence is as follows: TGTGCCAGCAGCTTGGGGACAGGGTTAACAGATACGCAGTATTTT. Translated, it reads CASSLGTGLTDTQYF.